This T cell receptor beta chain was sequenced for a study of PD-1 blockade in classical Hodgkin lymphoma. The protocol was immunoSEQ multiplex PCR, while the TCRdb copy is restricted to in-frame clones and leaves out a portion. The top ten hold approximately 4.9% of the sample, which has about 46,000 clones, roughly 91% seen once. This CDR3 comprises 17 residues. CDR1 and CDR2 from the germline V gene are KGHSH and LQKENI. The V segment lost 0 bases and the J segment 7 bases; nucleotides outside the gene matches: 12. Regarding the study as a whole: Healthy donors were reported to have higher baseline TCR diversity than newly diagnosed patients. No one has yet defined what causes the repertoire differences, which may be disease activity or prior therapy.

The time point is: newly diagnosed, previously untreated cHL patient sample. A comparison was provided by newly diagnosed, untreated classical Hodgkin lymphoma PBMCs. A word on this clone: Its antigen is still unknown.

This sequence originates from a human donor with classical Hodgkin lymphoma. The chain recombines TRBV18 with TRBJ2-1; 7 bases match TRBD1. The sample was peripheral blood mononuclear cells (PBMCs). The CDR3 here is CASSPPVTGIDRNEQFF. CDR3 DNA: TGTGCCAGCTCACCACCGGTGACAGGGATCGATCGAAATGAGCAGTTCTTC.